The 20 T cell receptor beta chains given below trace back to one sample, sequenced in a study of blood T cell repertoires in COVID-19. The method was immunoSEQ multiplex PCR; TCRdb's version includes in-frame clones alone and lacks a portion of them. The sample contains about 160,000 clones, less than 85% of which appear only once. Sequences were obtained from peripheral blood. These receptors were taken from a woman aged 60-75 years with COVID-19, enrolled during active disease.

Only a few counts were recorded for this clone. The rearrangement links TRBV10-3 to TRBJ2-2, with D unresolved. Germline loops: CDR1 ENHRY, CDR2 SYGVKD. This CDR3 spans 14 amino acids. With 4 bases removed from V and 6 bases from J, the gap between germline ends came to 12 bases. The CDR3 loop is CAISVNYEAGELFF. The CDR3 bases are TGTGCCATCAGTGTAAACTATGAAGCCGGGGAGCTGTTTTTT.

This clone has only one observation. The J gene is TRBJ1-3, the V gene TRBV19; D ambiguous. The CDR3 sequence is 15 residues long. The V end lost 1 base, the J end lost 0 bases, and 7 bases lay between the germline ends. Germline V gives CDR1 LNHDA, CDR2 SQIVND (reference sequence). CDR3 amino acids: CASSIARSSGNTIYF. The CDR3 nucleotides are TGTGCCAGTAGTATAGCGCGAAGCTCTGGAAACACCATATATTTT.

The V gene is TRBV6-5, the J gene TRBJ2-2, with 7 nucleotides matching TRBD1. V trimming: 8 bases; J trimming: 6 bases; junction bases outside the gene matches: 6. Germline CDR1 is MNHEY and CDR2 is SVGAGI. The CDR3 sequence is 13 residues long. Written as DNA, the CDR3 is TGTGCCAGCGGGAGACAGGGTGCCGGGGAGCTGTTTTTT. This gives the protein CASGRQGAGELFF.

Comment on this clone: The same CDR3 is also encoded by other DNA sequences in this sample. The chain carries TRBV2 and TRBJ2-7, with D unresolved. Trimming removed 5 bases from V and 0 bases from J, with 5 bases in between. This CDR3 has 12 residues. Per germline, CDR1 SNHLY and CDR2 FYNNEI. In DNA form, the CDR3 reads TGTGCCAGCAGTCGGGTCTCCTACGAGCAGTACTTC. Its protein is CASSRVSYEQYF.

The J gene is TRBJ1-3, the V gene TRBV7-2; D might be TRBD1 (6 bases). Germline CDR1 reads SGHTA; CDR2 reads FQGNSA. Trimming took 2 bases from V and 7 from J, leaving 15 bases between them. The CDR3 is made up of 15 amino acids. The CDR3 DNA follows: TGTGCCAGCAGCTTACAGGGGCCTGTTGGGAACACCATATATTTT. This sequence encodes CASSLQGPVGNTIYF. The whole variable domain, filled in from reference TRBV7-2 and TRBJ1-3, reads GAGVSQSPSNKVTEKGKDVELRCDPISGHTALYWYRQSLGQGLEFLIYFQGNSAPDKSGLPSDRFSAERTGGSVSTLTIQRTQQEDSAVYLCASSLQGPVGNTIYFGEGSWLTVV.

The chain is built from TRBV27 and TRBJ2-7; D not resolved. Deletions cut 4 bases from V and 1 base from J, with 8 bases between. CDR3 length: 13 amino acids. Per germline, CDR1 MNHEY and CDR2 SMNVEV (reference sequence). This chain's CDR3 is CASSSSTSYEQYV. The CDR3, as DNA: TGTGCCAGCAGTTCCTCGACTTCCTACGAGCAGTACGTC.

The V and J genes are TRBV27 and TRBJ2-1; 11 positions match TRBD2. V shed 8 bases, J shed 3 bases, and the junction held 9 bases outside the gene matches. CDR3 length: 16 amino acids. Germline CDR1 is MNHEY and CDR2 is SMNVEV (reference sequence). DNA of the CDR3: TGTGCCAGCTTAAGGCGTACTAGCGGGAGCTACAATGAGCAGTTCTTC. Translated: CASLRRTSGSYNEQFF.

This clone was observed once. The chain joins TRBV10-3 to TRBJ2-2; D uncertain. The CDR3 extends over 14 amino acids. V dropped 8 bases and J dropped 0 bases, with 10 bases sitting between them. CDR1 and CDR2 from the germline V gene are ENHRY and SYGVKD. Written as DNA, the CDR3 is TGTGCCATCTCGACTCAAACGAACACCGGGGAGCTGTTTTTT. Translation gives CAISTQTNTGELFF.

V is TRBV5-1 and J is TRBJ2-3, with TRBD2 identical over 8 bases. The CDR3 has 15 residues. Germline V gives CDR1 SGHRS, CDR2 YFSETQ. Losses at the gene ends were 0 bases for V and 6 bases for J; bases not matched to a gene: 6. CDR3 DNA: TGCGCCAGCAGCTTGGCCGGAGCGGGAGTGGATACGCAGTATTTT. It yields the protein CASSLAGAGVDTQYF.

CDR3 sequence: CASSEPIAGNYNEQFF. As DNA, the CDR3 is TGTGCCAGCAGTGAACCCATAGCGGGGAACTACAATGAGCAGTTCTTC. The chain employs TRBV6-1 and TRBJ2-1; 8 bases fit TRBD2. This CDR3 comprises 16 residues. The germline V gene encodes CDR1 MNHNS and CDR2 SASEGT. V gave up 2 bases and J gave up 3 bases; unmatched junction bases: 6.

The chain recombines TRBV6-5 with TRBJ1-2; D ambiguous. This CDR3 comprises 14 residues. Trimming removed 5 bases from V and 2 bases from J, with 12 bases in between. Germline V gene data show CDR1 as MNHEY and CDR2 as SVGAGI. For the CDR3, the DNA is TGTGCCAGCAGTACTAATGGAGCGAACTATGGCTACACCTTC. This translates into CASSTNGANYGYTF.

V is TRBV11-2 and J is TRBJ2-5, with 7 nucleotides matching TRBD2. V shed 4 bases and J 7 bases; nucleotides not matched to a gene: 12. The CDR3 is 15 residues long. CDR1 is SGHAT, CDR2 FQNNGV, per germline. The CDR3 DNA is TGTGCCAGCAGCTCGCAGAGGCGGGGGATTGGGACCCAGTACTTC. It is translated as CASSSQRRGIGTQYF. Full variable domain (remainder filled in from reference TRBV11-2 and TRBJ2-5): EAGVAQSPRYKIIEKRQSVAFWCNPISGHATLYWYQQILGQGPKLLIQFQNNGVVDDSQLPKDRFSAERLKGVDSTLKIQPAKLEDSAVYLCASSSQRRGIGTQYFGPGTRLLVL.

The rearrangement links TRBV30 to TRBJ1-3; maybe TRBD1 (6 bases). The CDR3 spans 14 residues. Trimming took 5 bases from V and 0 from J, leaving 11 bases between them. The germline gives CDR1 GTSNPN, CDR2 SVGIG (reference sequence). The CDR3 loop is CAWGDRSSGNTIYF. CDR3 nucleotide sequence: TGTGCCTGGGGTGACAGGTCCTCTGGAAACACCATATATTTT.

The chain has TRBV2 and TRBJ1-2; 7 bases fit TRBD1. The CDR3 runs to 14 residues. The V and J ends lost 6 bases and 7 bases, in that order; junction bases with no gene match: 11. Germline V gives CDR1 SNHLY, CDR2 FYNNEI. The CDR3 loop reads CASSSGQVASGYTF. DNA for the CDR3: TGTGCCAGCAGCTCAGGACAGGTTGCTTCTGGCTACACCTTC.

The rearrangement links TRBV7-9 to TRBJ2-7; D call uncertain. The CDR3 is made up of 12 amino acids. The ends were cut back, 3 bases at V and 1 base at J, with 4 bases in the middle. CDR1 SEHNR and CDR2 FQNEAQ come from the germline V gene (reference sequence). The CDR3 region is CASSFNSYEQYF. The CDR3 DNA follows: TGTGCCAGCAGCTTTAATTCCTACGAGCAGTACTTC.

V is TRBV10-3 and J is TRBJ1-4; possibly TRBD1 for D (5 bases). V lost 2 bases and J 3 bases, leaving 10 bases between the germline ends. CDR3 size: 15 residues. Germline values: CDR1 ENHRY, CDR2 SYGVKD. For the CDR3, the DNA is TGTGCCATCAGTGAGAAGGGACTATCTAATGAAAAACTGTTTTTT. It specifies CAISEKGLSNEKLFF.

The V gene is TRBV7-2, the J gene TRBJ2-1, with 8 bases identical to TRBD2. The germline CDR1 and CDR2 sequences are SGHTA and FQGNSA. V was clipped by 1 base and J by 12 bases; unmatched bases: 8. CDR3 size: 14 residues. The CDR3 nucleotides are TGTGCCAGCAGCTTAGTTTCGGCGGGACTAGGGCAGTTCTTC. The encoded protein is CASSLVSAGLGQFF.

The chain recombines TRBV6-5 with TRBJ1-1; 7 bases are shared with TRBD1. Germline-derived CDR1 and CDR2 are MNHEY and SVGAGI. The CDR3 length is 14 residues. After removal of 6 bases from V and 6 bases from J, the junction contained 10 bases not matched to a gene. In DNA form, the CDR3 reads TGTGCCAGCAGACATTGGACAGGTCGACCTGAAGCTTTCTTT. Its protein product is CASRHWTGRPEAFF.

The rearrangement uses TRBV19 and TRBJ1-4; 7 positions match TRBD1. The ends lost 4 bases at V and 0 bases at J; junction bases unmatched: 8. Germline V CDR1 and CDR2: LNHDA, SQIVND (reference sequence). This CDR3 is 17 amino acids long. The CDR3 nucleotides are TGTGCCAGTAGTACCCCTTTCACAGGGGCAACTAATGAAAAACTGTTTTTT. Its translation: CASSTPFTGATNEKLFF. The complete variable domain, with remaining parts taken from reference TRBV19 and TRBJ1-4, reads DGGITQSPKYLFRKEGQNVTLSCEQNLNHDAMYWYRQDPGQGLRLIYYSQIVNDFQKGDIAEGYSVSREKKESFPLTVTSAQKNPTAFYLCASSTPFTGATNEKLFFGSGTQLSVL.

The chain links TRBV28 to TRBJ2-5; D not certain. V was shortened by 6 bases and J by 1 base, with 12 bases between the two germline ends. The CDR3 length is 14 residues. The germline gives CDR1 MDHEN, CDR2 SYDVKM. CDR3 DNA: TGTGCCAGCAGGCCACGAGGCCCCCAAGAGACCCAGTACTTC. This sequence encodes CASRPRGPQETQYF.